Listed below are T cell receptor beta chains from one sample, sequenced in a study of T cell changes during pregnancy in multiple sclerosis. Profiling relied on immunoSEQ multiplex PCR, and the TCRdb table lists in-frame clones only, not all of them. The sample gives about 48,000 clones, about 93% of which show up once; around 0.47% is in the top ten. The sequencing here drew on CD4+ T cells from peripheral blood mononuclear cells, taken in the first trimester of pregnancy. These TCRs come from a female donor with multiple sclerosis, enrolled in a pregnancy study. Each CDR3 is given with its conserved first and last residue. The D gene is left open where the match is weak. A clone size is listed for some rows: how often the clone was seen (once, few, many), or a class if it is expanded.

DNA	CDR3	size	V	J	D
TGTGCCCCCCTGGGGCCTTACCAAGAGACCCAGTACTTC	CAPLGPYQETQYF	NA	TRBV7-5	TRBJ2-5	NA
TGTGCCAGCAGTGAGCCTAGCGTGGGTGATGAGCAGTACTTC	CASSEPSVGDEQYF	once	TRBV2	TRBJ2-7	NA
TGTGCCAGCAGCACGGGACAGGGCGGAGGGTTAGCCAAAAACATTCAGTACTTC	CASSTGQGGGLAKNIQYF	NA	TRBV5-8	TRBJ2-4	TRBD1
TGTGCCAGCAGCTCGACAGGGGAAGAGACCCAGTACTTC	CASSSTGEETQYF	NA	TRBV7-6	TRBJ2-5	TRBD1
TGTGCCAGCAGTTTTTCGGGACTTGATACGCAGTATTTT	CASSFSGLDTQYF	once	TRBV27	TRBJ2-3	NA
TGCGCCAGCAGCCAAGAGGTCCTACATAATTCACCCCTCCACTTT	CASSQEVLHNSPLHF	few	TRBV4-1	TRBJ1-6	NA
TGTGCCAGTAGTAAGGGGACAAACCCCTACAATGAGCAGTTCTTC	CASSKGTNPYNEQFF	NA	TRBV19	TRBJ2-1	NA
TGTGCCAGCAGACACGGACAGGGGTACACTGAAGCTTTCTTT	CASRHGQGYTEAFF	once	TRBV7-9	TRBJ1-1	TRBD1
TGTGCCAGCAGTTTAACGGGTTATAGCAATCAGCCCCAGCATTTT	CASSLTGYSNQPQHF	NA	TRBV6-1	TRBJ1-5	NA
TGTGCCAGCAGTTCTAGGACTAATGAAAAACTGTTTTTT	CASSSRTNEKLFF	NA	TRBV2	TRBJ1-4	NA
TGTGCCAGCAGCCAAGCTGGGAGGGAGACCCAGTACTTC	CASSQAGRETQYF	NA	TRBV14	TRBJ2-5	NA
TGCGCCAGCAGCCATTCGGGGGGGCGGGGTGGCCCCCTCTCTGGGGCCAACGTCCTGACTTTC	CASSHSGGRGGPLSGANVLTF	NA	TRBV4-1	TRBJ2-6	TRBD2
TGTGCCAGCAGAACCACAGGGTCGAACACCGGGGAGCTGTTTTTT	CASRTTGSNTGELFF	NA	TRBV6-5	TRBJ2-2	NA
TGTGCCAGCAGCTTGGGTCGGGTCTCCTACGAGCAGTACTTC	CASSLGRVSYEQYF	NA	TRBV7-2	TRBJ2-7	NA
TGTGCCAGTAGTGGAGGGGGCGCAGGCGAGACCCAGTACTTC	CASSGGGAGETQYF	NA	TRBV19	TRBJ2-5	NA
TGTGCCAGCGTCGGACAGGGGGTAACCCAGTACTTC	CASVGQGVTQYF	NA	TRBV18	TRBJ2-5	TRBD1
TGTGCCAGCACCCAGAGCGGGGGGGCCGGGGAGCTGTTTTTT	CASTQSGGAGELFF	NA	TRBV25-1	TRBJ2-2	TRBD2
TGTGCCAGCAGTGCTGAGAAGAACACCGGGGAGCTGTTTTTT	CASSAEKNTGELFF	NA	TRBV2	TRBJ2-2	NA
TGCGCCAGCAGCTTGTTTCAACAAGAGACCCAGTACTTC	CASSLFQQETQYF	few	TRBV5-1	TRBJ2-5	NA
TGTGCCAGCTCACCAACACAGGGGGCGGACGAGCAGTACTTC	CASSPTQGADEQYF	NA	TRBV18	TRBJ2-7	TRBD1
TGTGCCAGCAGCCCCGGGACAGAAGAATACGAGCAGTACTTC	CASSPGTEEYEQYF	NA	TRBV7-2	TRBJ2-7	TRBD1
TGCGCCAGCAGCAGAGGCGGGACTAGCGTTACTAGCACAGATACGCAGTATTTT	CASSRGGTSVTSTDTQYF	NA	TRBV5-1	TRBJ2-3	TRBD2
TGTGCCAGCTCACCCAGTAGCGGGATGTTGGACACTGAAGCTTTCTTT	CASSPSSGMLDTEAFF	NA	TRBV18	TRBJ1-1	NA
TGTGCCAGCAGTGCCCAAGACAGGGCCAAAGGGGAAAAACTGTTTTTT	CASSAQDRAKGEKLFF	NA	TRBV6-1	TRBJ1-4	TRBD1
TGTGCCAGCAGCTTGGGGGGGGTAAACATTCAGTACTTC	CASSLGGVNIQYF	NA	TRBV5-4	TRBJ2-4	NA
TGCAGCGTGGATACAGGGGCCACTGAAGCTTTCTTT	CSVDTGATEAFF	NA	TRBV29-1	TRBJ1-1	TRBD1
TGTGCCAGCAGCCCGGGGCCGACAGGGCCCTACGAGCAGTACTTC	CASSPGPTGPYEQYF	once	TRBV7-9	TRBJ2-7	TRBD1
TGTGCCAGCAGCCCCACCTCAGGCGTGGGGAGGAACACCGGGGAGCTGTTTTTT	CASSPTSGVGRNTGELFF	NA	TRBV7-3	TRBJ2-2	NA
TGTGCCAGCAGGCTACTAGGAGAGACCCAGTACTTC	CASRLLGETQYF	NA	TRBV6-1	TRBJ2-5	NA